These 10 T cell receptor beta chains were sequenced from one sample in a study of blood T cell repertoires in COVID-19. Repertoires were generated with immunoSEQ multiplex PCR, while TCRdb's copy carries only in-frame clones and drops some. The data contain fewer than 200,000 clones, 80% to 85% of them singletons. The sequenced sample consisted of peripheral blood. These receptors were obtained from a woman of 80 years or more with active or convalescent COVID-19.

The genes are TRBV6-5 and TRBJ2-1, with D maybe TRBD2 (5 bases). Germline CDR1 and CDR2: MNHEY and SVGAGI. This CDR3 has 12 amino acids. V lost 10 bases and J lost 2, with 9 bases in between. CDR3 in amino acids: CATRTPYNEQFF. The CDR3, as DNA: TGTGCCACCAGGACTCCCTACAATGAGCAGTTCTTC.

The DNA of the CDR3 is TGTGCCAGCAGCTTACCGGGGGATAACACCGGGGAGCTGTTTTTT. It yields the protein CASSLPGDNTGELFF. The chain links TRBV7-9 to TRBJ2-2, with TRBD2 as a possible D gene (6 bases). The ends were cut back, 2 bases at V and 2 bases at J, with 9 bases in the middle. The CDR3 sequence is 15 residues long. CDR1 and CDR2 (germline): SEHNR, FQNEAQ (reference sequence).

J is TRBJ2-1 and V is TRBV10-3; possibly TRBD1 for D (5 bases). This CDR3 is 14 amino acids long. Trimming took off 3 bases at V and 2 bases at J, with 8 bases between the two ends. Looked up from germline, CDR1 is ENHRY and CDR2 is SYGVKD. The DNA for the CDR3 is TGTGCCATCAGTGACAGGACAACCTACAATGAGCAGTTCTTC. Translated: CAISDRTTYNEQFF.

The chain couples TRBV3-1 (or the pseudogene TRBV3-2) to TRBJ1-5; possible D gene TRBD1, 5 bases. The germline CDR1 and CDR2 sequences are LGHDT and YNNKEL (reference sequence). The CDR3 covers 15 residues. V was cut by 1 base and J by 1 base, with 8 bases left in between. In nucleotides, the CDR3 is TGTGCCAGCAGCCAAGCCCCAGGGAGCAATCAGCCCCAGCATTTT. Protein: CASSQAPGSNQPQHF.

J is TRBJ1-2 and V is TRBV30, with D perhaps matching TRBD1 (5 bases). The CDR3 is made up of 11 amino acids. The V end lost 5 bases, the J end lost 5 bases, and 9 bases lay between the germline ends. CDR1 is GTSNPN and CDR2 is SVGIG in the germline V gene (reference sequence). CDR3 DNA: TGTGCCTGGGTTGACAGTTATGGCTACACCTTC. Translation: CAWVDSYGYTF.

This clone was seen a handful of times. CDR3 DNA sequence: TGTGCCAGTAGCAGGGGGCGCAACACCGGGGAGCTGTTTTTT. Protein sequence: CASSRGRNTGELFF. The chain is built from TRBV19 and TRBJ2-2; 8 bases map to TRBD1. Germline V gene lookup returns CDR1 LNHDA and CDR2 SQIVND (reference sequence). V was pared by 6 bases and J by 2 bases, with 2 bases of the junction left unmatched. CDR3 length: 14 residues. Drawing the rest from reference TRBV19 and TRBJ2-2, the complete variable domain is DGGITQSPKYLFRKEGQNVTLSCEQNLNHDAMYWYRQDPGQGLRLIYYSQIVNDFQKGDIAEGYSVSREKKESFPLTVTSAQKNPTAFYLCASSRGRNTGELFFGEGSRLTVL.

The V gene is TRBV28, the J gene TRBJ1-4; TRBD1 might be the D (5 bases). The germline CDR1 and CDR2 sequences are MDHEN and SYDVKM. The ends were cut back, 6 bases at V and 4 bases at J, with 9 bases in the middle. This CDR3 has 13 residues. In DNA, the CDR3 is TGTGCCAGCAGAGACGGGGGTAATGAAAAACTGTTTTTT. Translation gives CASRDGGNEKLFF.

The rearrangement links TRBV2 to TRBJ1-4; D is unresolved. The V end lost 4 bases, the J end lost 7 bases, and 16 bases lay between the germline ends. This CDR3 spans 15 amino acids. The germline CDR1 and CDR2 sequences are SNHLY and FYNNEI. This CDR3 reads CASSGAETRGEKLFF. CDR3 DNA sequence: TGTGCCAGCAGTGGAGCTGAGACACGGGGTGAAAAACTGTTTTTT. Based on the CDR3 plus reference TRBV2 and TRBJ1-4, the full variable domain is EPEVTQTPSHQVTQMGQEVILRCVPISNHLYFYWYRQILGQKVEFLVSFYNNEISEKSEIFDDQFSVERPDGSNFTLKIRSTKLEDSAMYFCASSGAETRGEKLFFGSGTQLSVL.

The CDR3 DNA reads TGTGCCACCCCAGGGGGCGCGGGCTATGGCTACACCTTC. Encoded protein: CATPGGAGYGYTF. The J gene is TRBJ1-2, the V gene TRBV19; TRBD1 matches 8 bases. CDR1 and CDR2 from the germline V gene are LNHDA and SQIVND (reference sequence). V lost 10 bases, J lost 4 bases, and 8 bases stayed unmatched. The CDR3 is 13 residues long. The variable domain in full, with the rest retrieved from reference TRBV19 and TRBJ1-2, is DGGITQSPKYLFRKEGQNVTLSCEQNLNHDAMYWYRQDPGQGLRLIYYSQIVNDFQKGDIAEGYSVSREKKESFPLTVTSAQKNPTAFYLCATPGGAGYGYTFGSGTRLTVV.

This clone was seen only a few times. This rearrangement joins TRBV15 to TRBJ1-5, with 9 bases identical to TRBD1. The CDR3 length is 21 residues. V dropped 0 bases and J dropped 1; count of bases not matched to a gene: 16. Per the germline V gene, CDR1 is LNHNV and CDR2 is YYDKDF (reference sequence). The CDR3 spells CATSRDRRGQGRGKSNQPQHF. Here the CDR3 DNA reads TGTGCCACCAGCAGAGATAGGAGGGGACAGGGAAGGGGAAAAAGCAATCAGCCCCAGCATTTT.